This is a list of T cell receptor beta chains from one sample in a study of cytomegalovirus exposure and HLA in healthy donors. Produced via immunoSEQ multiplex PCR; TCRdb's table is partial and in-frame only. The table includes around 180,000 clones, about 83% detected once. Sequencing was performed on PBMCs. Source of these receptors: a girl aged 10 to 17 in good health and CMV-seropositive. Each CDR3 is given with its conserved first and last residue. D genes are given only for firm matches. Size tells how often a clone was seen (once, few, many) or the class of an expanded clone, and some rows leave it out.

TRBV19,.,TRBJ1-5,.,TGTGCCAGTAGTACCAGACAGCCCATAAACAATCAGCCCCAGCATTTT,CASSTRQPINNQPQHF
TRBV7-9,.,TRBJ1-2,.,TGTGCCAGCAGGTCAAACAGGGCTAACTATGGCTACACCTTC,CASRSNRANYGYTF
TRBV19,.,TRBJ1-1,few,TGTGCCAGTGACGGCGGAGTGAACACTGAAGCTTTCTTT,CASDGGVNTEAFF
TRBV28,.,TRBJ2-1,.,TGTGCCTCCTCCCAGGGGAGAAATGAGCAGTTCTTC,CASSQGRNEQFF
TRBV4-1,.,TRBJ1-5,.,TGCGCCAGCAGCCAAGAGGGCAGGGGTCAGCCCCAGCATTTT,CASSQEGRGQPQHF
TRBV7-6,TRBD2,TRBJ2-1,.,TGTGCCAGCAGCTTAACGCGGGGGGGCAGAAATGAGCAGTTCTTC,CASSLTRGGRNEQFF
TRBV30,.,TRBJ1-1,.,TGTGCCTGGAGTGTATCCGGGAGCACTGAAGCTTTCTTT,CAWSVSGSTEAFF
TRBV29-1,.,TRBJ1-2,.,TGCAGCGCCTCTAACTATGGCTACACCTTC,CSASNYGYTF
TRBV7-8,.,TRBJ1-1,.,TGTGCCACAGTACAGAGCATGAACACTGAAGCTTTCTTT,CATVQSMNTEAFF
TRBV9,.,TRBJ1-2,.,TGTGCCAGCAGCGTAGGAGGGGGGGCGGACTATGGCTACACCTTC,CASSVGGGADYGYTF
TRBV29-1,TRBD1,TRBJ2-1,.,TGCAGCGCTTCAGGGGGTGCTTACAATGAGCAGTTCTTC,CSASGGAYNEQFF
TRBV5-1,TRBD2,TRBJ2-4,.,TGCGCCAGCAGCCCGGGAGGGGGGACCAAAAACATTCAGTACTTC,CASSPGGGTKNIQYF
TRBV18,TRBD1,TRBJ2-1,.,TGTGCCAGCTCCTATGGACAGGGGGCCTACAATGAGCAGTTCTTC,CASSYGQGAYNEQFF
TRBV6-5,TRBD1,TRBJ1-5,.,TGTGCCAGCAGACGGGACAGCAGCCAGCCCCAGCATTTT,CASRRDSSQPQHF
TRBV28,TRBD1,TRBJ2-7,once,TGTGCCAGCAGTATAACTGGGACAGGGAGGGACGAGCAGTACTTC,CASSITGTGRDEQYF
TRBV7-2,.,TRBJ2-1,.,TGTGCCAGCAGCTTAGGGGGGTTTGCGGGGCAGGACTACAATGAGCAGTTCTTC,CASSLGGFAGQDYNEQFF
TRBV9,.,TRBJ1-1,.,TGTGCCAGCAGCCCGGGTTCAGCTTTCTTT,CASSPGSAFF